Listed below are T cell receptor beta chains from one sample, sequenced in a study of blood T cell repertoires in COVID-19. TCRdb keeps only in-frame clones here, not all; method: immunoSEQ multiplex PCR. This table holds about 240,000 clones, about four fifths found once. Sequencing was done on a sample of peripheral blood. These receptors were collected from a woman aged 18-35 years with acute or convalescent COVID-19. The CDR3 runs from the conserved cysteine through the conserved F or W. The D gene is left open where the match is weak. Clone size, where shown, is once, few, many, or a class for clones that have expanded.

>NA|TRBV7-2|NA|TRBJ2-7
TGTGCCAGCAGCTTACTCTCCGGGAGAGGGTACGAGCAGTACTTC
CASSLLSGRGYEQYF
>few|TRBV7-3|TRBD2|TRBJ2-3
TGTGCCAGCAGCCTGACTAGCGTGACAGATACGCAGTATTTT
CASSLTSVTDTQYF
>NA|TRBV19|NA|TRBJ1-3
TGTGCCAGTAGGTTAAAGAGCAACTCTGGAAACACCATATATTTT
CASRLKSNSGNTIYF
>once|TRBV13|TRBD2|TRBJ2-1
TGTGCCAGCAGCTGGACTAGCGGGATGAAGGATGAGCAGTTCTTC
CASSWTSGMKDEQFF
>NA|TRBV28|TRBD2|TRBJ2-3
TGTGCCAGCAGCCCCGGGACTAGCGGGAGGACCACGCAGTATTTT
CASSPGTSGRTTQYF
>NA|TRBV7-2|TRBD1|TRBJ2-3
TGTGCCAGCAGCCCCTCGACAGGGGGCCGGACAGATACGCAGTATTTT
CASSPSTGGRTDTQYF
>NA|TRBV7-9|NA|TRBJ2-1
TGTGCCAGCAGTCACCAATCGGACAGCGGGTTCTTC
CASSHQSDSGFF
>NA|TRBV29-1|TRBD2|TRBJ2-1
TGCAGCGTGCTCTTTGGACTAGCGGGAGGGAATGAGCAGTTCTTC
CSVLFGLAGGNEQFF
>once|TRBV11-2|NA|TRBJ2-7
TGTGCCAGCAGCTTCCTGGACTTGTCCTACGAGCAGTACTTC
CASSFLDLSYEQYF
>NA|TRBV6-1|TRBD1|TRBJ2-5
TGTGCCAGCAGTGAACAGACAGGGGGTACGGAGACCCAGTACTTC
CASSEQTGGTETQYF
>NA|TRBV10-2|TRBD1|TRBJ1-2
TGCGCCAGCACCGACCCTGGGGGACAGGGTAACTATGGCTACACCTTC
CASTDPGGQGNYGYTF
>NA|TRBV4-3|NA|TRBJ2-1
TGCGCCAGCAGCCAAGATTCCTACAGGGTCAATGAGCAGTTCTTC
CASSQDSYRVNEQFF
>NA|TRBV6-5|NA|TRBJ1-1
TGTGCCAGCAGTCTAAGGGGACATCTTAGCACTGAAGCTTTCTTT
CASSLRGHLSTEAFF